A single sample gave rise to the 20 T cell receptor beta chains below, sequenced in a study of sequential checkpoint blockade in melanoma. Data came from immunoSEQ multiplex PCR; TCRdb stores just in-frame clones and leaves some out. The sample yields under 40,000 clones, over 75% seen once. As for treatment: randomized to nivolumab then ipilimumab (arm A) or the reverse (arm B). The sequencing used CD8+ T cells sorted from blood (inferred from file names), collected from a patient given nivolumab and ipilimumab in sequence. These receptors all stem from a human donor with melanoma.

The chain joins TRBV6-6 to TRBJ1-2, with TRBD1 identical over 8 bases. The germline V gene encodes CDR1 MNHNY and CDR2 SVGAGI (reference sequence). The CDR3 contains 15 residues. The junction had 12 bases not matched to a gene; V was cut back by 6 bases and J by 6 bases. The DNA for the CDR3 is TGTGCCAGCAGCGTTGCAGGGGGCAAGGGGAATGGCTACACCTTC. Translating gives CASSVAGGKGNGYTF.

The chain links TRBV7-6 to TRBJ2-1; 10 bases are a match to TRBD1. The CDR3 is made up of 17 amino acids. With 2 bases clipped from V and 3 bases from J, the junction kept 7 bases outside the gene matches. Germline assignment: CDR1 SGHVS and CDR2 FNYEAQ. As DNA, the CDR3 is TGTGCCAGCAGCTTAACAGGACAGGGGGATTTCTACAATGAGCAGTTCTTC. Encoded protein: CASSLTGQGDFYNEQFF.

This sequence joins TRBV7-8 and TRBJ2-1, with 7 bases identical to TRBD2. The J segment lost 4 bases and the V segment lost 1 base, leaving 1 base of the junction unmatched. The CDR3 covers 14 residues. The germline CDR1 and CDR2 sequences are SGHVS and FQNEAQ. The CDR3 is CASSLGGGYNEQFF. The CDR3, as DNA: TGTGCCAGCAGCTTAGGCGGGGGATACAATGAGCAGTTCTTC.

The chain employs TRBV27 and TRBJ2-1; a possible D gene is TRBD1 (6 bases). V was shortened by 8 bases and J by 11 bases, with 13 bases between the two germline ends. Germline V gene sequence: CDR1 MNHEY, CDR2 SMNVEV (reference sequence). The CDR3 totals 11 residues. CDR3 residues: CASLTGLQQFF. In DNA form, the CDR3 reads TGTGCCAGCCTGACAGGCTTGCAGCAGTTCTTC.

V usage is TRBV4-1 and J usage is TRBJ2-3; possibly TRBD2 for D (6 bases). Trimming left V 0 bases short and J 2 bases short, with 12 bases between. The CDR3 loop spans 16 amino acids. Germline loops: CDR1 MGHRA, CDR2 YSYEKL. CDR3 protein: CASSQDMLAITDTQYF. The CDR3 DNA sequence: TGCGCCAGCAGCCAAGATATGCTAGCGATCACAGATACGCAGTATTTT.

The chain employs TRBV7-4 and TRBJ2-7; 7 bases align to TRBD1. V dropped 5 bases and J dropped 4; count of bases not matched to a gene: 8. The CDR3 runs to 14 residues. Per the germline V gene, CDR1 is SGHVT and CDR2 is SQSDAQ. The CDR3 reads CASSPGTDPYEQYV. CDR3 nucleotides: TGTGCCAGCAGCCCCGGGACAGACCCATACGAGCAGTACGTC.

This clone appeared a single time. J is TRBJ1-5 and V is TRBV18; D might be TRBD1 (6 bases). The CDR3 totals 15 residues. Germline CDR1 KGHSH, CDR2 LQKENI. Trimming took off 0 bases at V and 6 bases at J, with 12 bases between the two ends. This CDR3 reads CASSPPAQGTQPQHF. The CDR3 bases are TGTGCCAGCTCACCACCGGCCCAGGGGACTCAGCCCCAGCATTTT.

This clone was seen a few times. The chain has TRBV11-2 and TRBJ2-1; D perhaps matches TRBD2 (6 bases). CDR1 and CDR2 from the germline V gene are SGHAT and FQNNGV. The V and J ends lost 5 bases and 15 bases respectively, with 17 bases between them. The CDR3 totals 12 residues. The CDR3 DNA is TGTGCCAGCAGCCCTAGACTAGAGGTCCCGTTCTTC. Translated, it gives CASSPRLEVPFF.

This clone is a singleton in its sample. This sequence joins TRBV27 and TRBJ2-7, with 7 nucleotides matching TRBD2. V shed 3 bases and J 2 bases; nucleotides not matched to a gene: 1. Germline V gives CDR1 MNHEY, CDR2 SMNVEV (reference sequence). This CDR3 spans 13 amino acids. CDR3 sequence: CASSFAGAYEQYF. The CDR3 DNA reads TGTGCCAGCAGTTTCGCGGGGGCCTACGAGCAGTACTTC.

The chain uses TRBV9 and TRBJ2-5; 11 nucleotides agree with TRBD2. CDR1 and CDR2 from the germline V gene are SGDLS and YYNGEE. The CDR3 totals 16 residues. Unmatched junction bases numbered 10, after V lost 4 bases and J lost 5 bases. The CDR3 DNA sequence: TGTGCCAGCAGCCCAGGGACTAGCGGCACAGTGGAGACCCAGTACTTC. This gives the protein CASSPGTSGTVETQYF.

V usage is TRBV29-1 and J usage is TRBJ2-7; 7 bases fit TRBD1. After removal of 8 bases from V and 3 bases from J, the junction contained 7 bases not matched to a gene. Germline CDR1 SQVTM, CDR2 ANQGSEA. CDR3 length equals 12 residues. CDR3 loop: CSSQDRNYEQYF. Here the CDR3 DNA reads TGCAGCTCCCAGGACAGGAACTACGAGCAGTACTTC.

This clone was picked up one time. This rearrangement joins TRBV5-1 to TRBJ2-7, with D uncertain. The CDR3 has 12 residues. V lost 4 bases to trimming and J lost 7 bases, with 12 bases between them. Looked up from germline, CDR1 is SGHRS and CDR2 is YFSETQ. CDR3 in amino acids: CASSPPGVEQYF. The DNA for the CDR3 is TGCGCCAGCAGCCCGCCGGGTGTTGAGCAGTACTTC.

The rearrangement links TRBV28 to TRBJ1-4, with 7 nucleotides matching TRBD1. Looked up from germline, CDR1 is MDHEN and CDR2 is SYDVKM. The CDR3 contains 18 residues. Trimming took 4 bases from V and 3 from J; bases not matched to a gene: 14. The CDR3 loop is CASSSPPRQGRSNEKLFF. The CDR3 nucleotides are TGTGCCAGCAGTTCCCCCCCTCGACAGGGAAGGTCTAATGAAAAACTGTTTTTT.

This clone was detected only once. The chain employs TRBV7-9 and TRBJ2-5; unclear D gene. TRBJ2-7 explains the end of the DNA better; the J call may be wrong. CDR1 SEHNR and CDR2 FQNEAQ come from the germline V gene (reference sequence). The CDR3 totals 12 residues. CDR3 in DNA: TGTGCCAGCAGCTCCGCCTCCTACGAGCAGTACTTC. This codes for CASSSASYEQYF.

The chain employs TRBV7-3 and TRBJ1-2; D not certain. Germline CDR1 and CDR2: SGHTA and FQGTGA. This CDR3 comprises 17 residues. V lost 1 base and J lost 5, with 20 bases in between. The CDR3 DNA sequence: TGTGCCAGCAGCTTAAGAAACAGCCCAAGCCTTAGATATGGCTACACCTTC. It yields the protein CASSLRNSPSLRYGYTF.

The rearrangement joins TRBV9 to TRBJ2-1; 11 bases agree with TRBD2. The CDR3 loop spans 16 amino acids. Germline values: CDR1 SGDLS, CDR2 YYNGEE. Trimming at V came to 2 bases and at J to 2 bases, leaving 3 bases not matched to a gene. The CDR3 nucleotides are TGTGCCAGCAGCGTTGGGACTAGCGGAACCTACAATGAGCAGTTCTTC. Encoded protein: CASSVGTSGTYNEQFF.

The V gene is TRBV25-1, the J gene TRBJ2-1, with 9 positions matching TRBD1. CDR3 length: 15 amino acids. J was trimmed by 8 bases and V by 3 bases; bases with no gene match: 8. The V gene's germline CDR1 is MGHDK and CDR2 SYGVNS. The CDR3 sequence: CASSEDRGEGDEQFF. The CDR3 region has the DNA TGTGCCAGCAGTGAGGACAGGGGAGAGGGCGATGAGCAGTTCTTC.

In DNA form, the CDR3 reads TGTGCCAGCAGCAAAACGGGACAGGGGAACTTCGCCAAAAACATTCAGTACTTC. Translated: CASSKTGQGNFAKNIQYF. The chain is built from TRBV27 and TRBJ2-4; 10 nucleotides line up with TRBD1. In germline, CDR1 is MNHEY, CDR2 SMNVEV (reference sequence). This CDR3 region has 18 residues. V trimming: 6 bases; J trimming: 1 base; junction bases outside the gene matches: 12.

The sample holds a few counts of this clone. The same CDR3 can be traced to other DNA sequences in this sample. This chain's CDR3 is CASSQVLAYTGELFF. CDR3 in DNA: TGCGCCAGCAGCCAAGTGTTGGCCTACACCGGGGAGCTGTTTTTT. The chain employs TRBV4-1 and TRBJ2-2, with unresolved D. Germline CDR1 is MGHRA and CDR2 is YSYEKL. Trimming took 1 base from V and 3 from J, leaving 9 bases between them. The CDR3 runs 15 residues.

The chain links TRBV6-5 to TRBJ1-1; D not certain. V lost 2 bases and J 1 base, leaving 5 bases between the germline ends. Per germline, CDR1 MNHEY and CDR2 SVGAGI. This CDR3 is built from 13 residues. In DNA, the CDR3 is TGTGCCAGCAGTTACGCGGAGAACACTGAAGCTTTCTTT. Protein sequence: CASSYAENTEAFF.